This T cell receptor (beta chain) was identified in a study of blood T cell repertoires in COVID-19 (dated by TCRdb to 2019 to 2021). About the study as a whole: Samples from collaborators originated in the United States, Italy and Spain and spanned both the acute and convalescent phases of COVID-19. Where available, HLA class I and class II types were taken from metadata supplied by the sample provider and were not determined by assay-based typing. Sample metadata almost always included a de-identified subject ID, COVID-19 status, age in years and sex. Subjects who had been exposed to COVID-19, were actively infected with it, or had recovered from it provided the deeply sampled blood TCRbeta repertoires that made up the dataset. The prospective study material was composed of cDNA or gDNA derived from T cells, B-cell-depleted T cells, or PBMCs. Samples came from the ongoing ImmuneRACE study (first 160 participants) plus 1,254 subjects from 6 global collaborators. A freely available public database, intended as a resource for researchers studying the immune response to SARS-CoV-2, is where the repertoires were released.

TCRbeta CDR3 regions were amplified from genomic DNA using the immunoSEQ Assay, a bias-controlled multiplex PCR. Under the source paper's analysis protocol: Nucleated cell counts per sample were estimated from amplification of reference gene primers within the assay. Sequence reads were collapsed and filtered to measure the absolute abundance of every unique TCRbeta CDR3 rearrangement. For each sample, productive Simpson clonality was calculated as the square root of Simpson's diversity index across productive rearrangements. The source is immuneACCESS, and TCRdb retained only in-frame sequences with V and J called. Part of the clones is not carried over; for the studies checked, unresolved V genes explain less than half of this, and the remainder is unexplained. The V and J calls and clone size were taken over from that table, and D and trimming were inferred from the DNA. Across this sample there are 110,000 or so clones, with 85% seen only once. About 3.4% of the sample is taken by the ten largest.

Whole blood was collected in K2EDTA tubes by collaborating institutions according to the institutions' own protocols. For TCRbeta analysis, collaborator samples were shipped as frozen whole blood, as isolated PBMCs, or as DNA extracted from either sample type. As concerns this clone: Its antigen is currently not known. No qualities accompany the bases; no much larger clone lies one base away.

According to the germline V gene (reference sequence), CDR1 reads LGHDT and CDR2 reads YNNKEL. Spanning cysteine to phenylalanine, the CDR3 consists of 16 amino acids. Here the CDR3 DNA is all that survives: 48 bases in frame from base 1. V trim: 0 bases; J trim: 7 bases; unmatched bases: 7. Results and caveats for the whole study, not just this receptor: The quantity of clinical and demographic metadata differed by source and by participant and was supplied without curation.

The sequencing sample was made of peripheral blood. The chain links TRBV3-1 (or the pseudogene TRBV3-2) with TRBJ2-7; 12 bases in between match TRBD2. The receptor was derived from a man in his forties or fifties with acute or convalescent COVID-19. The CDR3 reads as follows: CASSQDTLAGGQEQYF. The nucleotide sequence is TGTGCCAGCAGCCAAGATACTCTAGCGGGGGGGCAGGAGCAGTACTTC.